The clone carrying this TCR beta chain turned up a few times. What it binds is not known. The protocol attached unique molecular identifiers to individual cDNA molecules. From the 5' RACE reads, TCRdb called clonotypes with MiXCR, one entry per CDR3 protein. The sample lists approximately 64,000 distinct CDR3 sequences, 20% to 25% occurring once. Germline CDR1 is DFQATT and CDR2 is SNEGSKA (reference sequence). Between the trimmed V and J ends, which lost 6 bases and 7 bases, there was a span of 15 bases. This CDR3 comprises 13 residues. The data derive from a study of early T cells in non-severe SARS-CoV-2 infection. Looking at the study overall: The study sequenced bulk RNA from unsorted whole blood, with chains unpaired. Study findings and constraints: VDJdb matches were skewed toward anti-spike CD8 T cell responses.

The chain carries TRBV20-1 and TRBJ2-2; unclear D gene. This sample comprised whole blood, obtained at baseline. The sequence came from an adult who was a healthcare worker with PCR-confirmed SARS-CoV-2 infection or an uninfected control (not recorded which). CDR3 nucleotide sequence: TGCAGTGCCCAGGACCAAACAGACGGGGAGCTGTTTTTT. Protein sequence: CSAQDQTDGELFF.